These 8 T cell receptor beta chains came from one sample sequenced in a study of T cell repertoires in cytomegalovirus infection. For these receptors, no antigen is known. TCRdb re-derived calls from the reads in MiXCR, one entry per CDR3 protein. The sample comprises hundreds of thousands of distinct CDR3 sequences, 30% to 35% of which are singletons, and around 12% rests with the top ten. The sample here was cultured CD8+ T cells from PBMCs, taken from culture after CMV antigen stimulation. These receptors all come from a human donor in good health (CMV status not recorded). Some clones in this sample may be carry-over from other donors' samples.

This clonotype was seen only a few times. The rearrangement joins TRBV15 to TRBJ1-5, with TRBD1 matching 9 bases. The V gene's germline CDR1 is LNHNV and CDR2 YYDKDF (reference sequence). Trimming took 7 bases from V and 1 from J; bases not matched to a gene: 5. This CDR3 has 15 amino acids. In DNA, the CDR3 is TGTGCCACCACCGCGGACAGGGGAAGCAATCAGCCCCAGCATTTT. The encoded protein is CATTADRGSNQPQHF.

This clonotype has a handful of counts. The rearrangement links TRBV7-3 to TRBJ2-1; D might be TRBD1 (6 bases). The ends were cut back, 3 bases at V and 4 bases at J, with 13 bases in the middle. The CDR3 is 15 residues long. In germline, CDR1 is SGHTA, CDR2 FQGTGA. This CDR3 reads CASSFTGTPYNEQFF. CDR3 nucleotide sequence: TGTGCCAGCAGCTTTACCGGGACACCGTACAATGAGCAGTTCTTC.

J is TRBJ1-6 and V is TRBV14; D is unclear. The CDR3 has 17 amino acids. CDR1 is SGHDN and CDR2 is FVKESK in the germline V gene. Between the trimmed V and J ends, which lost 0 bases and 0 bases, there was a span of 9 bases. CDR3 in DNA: TGTGCCAGCAGCCAAGATGTGGGGTTCTCCTATAATTCACCCCTCCACTTT. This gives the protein CASSQDVGFSYNSPLHF.

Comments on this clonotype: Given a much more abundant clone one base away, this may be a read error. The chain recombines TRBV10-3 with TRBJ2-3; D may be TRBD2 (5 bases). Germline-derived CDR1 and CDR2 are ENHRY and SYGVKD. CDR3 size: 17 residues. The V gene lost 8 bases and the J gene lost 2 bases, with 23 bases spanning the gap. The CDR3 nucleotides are TGTGCCATCCGTCGAGGAGTAGTGGGGAGCCTCACAGATACGCAGTATTTT. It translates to CAIRRGVVGSLTDTQYF.

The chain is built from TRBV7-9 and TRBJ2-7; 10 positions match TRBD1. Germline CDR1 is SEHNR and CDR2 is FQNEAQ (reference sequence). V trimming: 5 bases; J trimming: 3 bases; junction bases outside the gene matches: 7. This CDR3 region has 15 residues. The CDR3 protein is CASSTPGQGIYEQYF. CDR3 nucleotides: TGTGCCAGCAGCACCCCGGGACAGGGGATCTACGAGCAGTACTTC.

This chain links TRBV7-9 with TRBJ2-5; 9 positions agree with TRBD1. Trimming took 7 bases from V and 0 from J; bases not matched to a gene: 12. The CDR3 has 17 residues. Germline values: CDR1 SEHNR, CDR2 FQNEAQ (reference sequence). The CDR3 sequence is CASKIIGTGTYQETQYF. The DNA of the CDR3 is TGTGCCAGCAAAATCATTGGGACAGGGACGTACCAAGAGACCCAGTACTTC.

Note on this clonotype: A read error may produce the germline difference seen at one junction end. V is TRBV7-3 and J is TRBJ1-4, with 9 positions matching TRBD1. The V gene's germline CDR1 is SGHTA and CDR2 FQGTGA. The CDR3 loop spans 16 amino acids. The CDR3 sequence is CASSWTGTGFGERLFF. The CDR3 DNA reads TGTGCCAGCAGCTGGACCGGGACAGGGTTCGGGGAAAGACTGTTTTTT.

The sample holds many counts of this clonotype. CDR3 nucleotide sequence: TGTGCCAGCAGTTTTGGGCCCTCCTACGAGCAGTACTTC. The encoded protein is CASSFGPSYEQYF. This chain connects TRBV27 to TRBJ2-7; no clear D gene. In germline, CDR1 is MNHEY, CDR2 SMNVEV (reference sequence). Trimming cost V 3 bases and J 0 bases, with 6 bases left between them. This CDR3 is 13 amino acids long.